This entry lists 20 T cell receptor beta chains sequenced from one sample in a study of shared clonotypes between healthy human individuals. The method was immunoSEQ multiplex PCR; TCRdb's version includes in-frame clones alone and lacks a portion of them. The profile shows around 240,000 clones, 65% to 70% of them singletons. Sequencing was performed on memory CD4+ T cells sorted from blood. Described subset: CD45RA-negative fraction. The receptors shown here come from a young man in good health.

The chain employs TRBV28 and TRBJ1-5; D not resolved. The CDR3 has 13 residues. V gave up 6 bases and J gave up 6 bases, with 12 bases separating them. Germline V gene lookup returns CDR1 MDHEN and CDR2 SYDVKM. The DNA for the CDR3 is TGTGCCAGCAGCCCTATTTTAAGTCAGCCCCAGCATTTT. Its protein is CASSPILSQPQHF.

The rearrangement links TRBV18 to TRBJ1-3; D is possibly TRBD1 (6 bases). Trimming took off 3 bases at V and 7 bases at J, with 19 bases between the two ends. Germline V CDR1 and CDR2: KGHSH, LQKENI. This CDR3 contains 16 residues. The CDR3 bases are TGTGCCAGCTCACCGAGGGACACTGTTATTTCGAACACCATATATTTT. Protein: CASSPRDTVISNTIYF.

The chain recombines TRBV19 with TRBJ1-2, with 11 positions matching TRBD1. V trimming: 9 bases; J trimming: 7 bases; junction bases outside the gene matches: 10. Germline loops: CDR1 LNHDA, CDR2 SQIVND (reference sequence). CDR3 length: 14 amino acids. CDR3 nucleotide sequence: TGTGCCAGCCGCCCCGGGACAGGGGGTAGTGGCTACACCTTC. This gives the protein CASRPGTGGSGYTF.

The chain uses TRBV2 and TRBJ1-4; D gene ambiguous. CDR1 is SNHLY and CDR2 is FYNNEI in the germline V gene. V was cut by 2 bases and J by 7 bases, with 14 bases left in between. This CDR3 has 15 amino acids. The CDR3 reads CASSEIWAPREKLFF. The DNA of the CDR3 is TGTGCCAGCAGTGAAATTTGGGCACCTCGTGAAAAACTGTTTTTT. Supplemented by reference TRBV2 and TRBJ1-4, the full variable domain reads EPEVTQTPSHQVTQMGQEVILRCVPISNHLYFYWYRQILGQKVEFLVSFYNNEISEKSEIFDDQFSVERPDGSNFTLKIRSTKLEDSAMYFCASSEIWAPREKLFFGSGTQLSVL.

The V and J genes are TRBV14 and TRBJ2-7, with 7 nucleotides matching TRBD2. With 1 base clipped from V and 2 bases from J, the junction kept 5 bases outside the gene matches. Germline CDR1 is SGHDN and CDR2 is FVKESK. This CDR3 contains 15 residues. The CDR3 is CASSQVAGVTYEQYF. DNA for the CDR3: TGTGCCAGCAGCCAAGTGGCGGGAGTCACCTACGAGCAGTACTTC.

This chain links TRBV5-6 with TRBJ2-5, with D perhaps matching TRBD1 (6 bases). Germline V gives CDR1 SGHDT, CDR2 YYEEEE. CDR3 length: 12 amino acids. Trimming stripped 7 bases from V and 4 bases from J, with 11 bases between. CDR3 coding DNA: TGTGCCAGCTTTAGACAGGTAGAGACCCAGTACTTC. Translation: CASFRQVETQYF.

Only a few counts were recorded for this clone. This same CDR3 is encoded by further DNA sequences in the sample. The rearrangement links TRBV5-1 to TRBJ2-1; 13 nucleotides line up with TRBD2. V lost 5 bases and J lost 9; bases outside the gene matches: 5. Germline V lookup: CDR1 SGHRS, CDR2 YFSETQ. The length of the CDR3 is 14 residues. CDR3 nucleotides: TGCGCCAGCAGTCCCGGGACTAGCGGGATTGAGCAGTTCTTC. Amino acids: CASSPGTSGIEQFF. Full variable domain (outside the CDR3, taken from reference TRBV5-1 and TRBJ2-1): KAGVTQTPRYLIKTRGQQVTLSCSPISGHRSVSWYQQTPGQGLQFLFEYFSETQRNKGNFPGRFSGRQFSNSRSEMNVSTLELGDSALYLCASSPGTSGIEQFFGPGTRLTVL.

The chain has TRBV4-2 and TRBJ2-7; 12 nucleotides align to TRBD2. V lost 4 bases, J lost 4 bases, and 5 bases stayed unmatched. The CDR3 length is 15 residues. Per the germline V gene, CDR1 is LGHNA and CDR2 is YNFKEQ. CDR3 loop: CASSRRLAGEYEQYF. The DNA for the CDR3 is TGTGCCAGCAGCCGCAGACTAGCGGGAGAATACGAGCAGTACTTC.

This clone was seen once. CDR3 protein: CASSLTHRESEQFF. DNA of the CDR3: TGTGCCAGCAGCTTGACGCACAGGGAAAGTGAGCAGTTCTTC. This chain uses TRBV7-2 with TRBJ2-1; D may be TRBD1 (6 bases). Deletions cut 3 bases from V and 9 bases from J, with 15 bases between. The CDR3 is 14 amino acids. The germline gives CDR1 SGHTA, CDR2 FQGNSA.

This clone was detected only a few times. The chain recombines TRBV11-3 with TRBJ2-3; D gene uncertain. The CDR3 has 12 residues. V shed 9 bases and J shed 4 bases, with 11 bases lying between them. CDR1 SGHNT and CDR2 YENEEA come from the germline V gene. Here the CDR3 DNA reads TGTGCCAGTAAAGGGTACTCAGATACGCAGTATTTT. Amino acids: CASKGYSDTQYF.

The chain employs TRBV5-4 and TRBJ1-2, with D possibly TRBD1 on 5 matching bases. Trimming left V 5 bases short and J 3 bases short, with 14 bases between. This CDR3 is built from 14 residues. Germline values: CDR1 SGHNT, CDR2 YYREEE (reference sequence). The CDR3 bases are TGTGCCAGCAGTCGCGCCAGGGATGACTATGGCTACACCTTC. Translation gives CASSRARDDYGYTF.

CDR3 bases: TGTGCCAGCAGCTTGAGACCCGCCGGGGAGCTGTTTTTT. Amino acid sequence: CASSLRPAGELFF. The chain uses TRBV7-2 and TRBJ2-2; D uncertain. The V and J ends lost 3 bases and 6 bases respectively, with 8 bases between them. The CDR3 totals 13 residues. Germline V lookup: CDR1 SGHTA, CDR2 FQGNSA.

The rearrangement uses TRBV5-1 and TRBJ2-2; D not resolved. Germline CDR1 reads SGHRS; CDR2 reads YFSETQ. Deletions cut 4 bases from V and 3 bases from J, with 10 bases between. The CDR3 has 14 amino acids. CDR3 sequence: CASSANLDTGELFF. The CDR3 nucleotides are TGCGCCAGCAGCGCAAACTTAGACACCGGGGAGCTGTTTTTT.

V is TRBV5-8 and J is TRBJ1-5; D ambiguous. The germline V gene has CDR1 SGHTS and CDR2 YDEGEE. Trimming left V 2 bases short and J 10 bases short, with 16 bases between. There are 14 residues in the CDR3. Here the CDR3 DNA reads TGTGCCAGCAGCTTTTCCCAGTCGGTCGGACCCCAGCATTTT. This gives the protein CASSFSQSVGPQHF.

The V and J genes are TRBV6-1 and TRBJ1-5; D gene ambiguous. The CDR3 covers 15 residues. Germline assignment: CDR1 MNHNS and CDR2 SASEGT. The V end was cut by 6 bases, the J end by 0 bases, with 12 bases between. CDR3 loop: CASRREPNSNQPQHF. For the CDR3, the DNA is TGTGCCAGCAGGAGGGAACCAAATAGCAATCAGCCCCAGCATTTT.

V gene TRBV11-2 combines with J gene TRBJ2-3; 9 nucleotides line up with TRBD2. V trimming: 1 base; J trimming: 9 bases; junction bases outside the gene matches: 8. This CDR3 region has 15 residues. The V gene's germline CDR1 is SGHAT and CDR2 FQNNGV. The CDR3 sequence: CASSLVAGEGDTQYF. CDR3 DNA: TGTGCCAGCAGCTTAGTAGCGGGAGAAGGGGACACGCAGTATTTT.

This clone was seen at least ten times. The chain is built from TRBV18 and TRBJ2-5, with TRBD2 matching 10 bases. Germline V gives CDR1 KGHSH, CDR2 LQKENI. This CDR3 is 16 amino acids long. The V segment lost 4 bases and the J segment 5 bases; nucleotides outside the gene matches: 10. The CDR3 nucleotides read TGTGCCAGCTCACTAAGAAGCGGGAGGGCCGGGGAGACCCAGTACTTC. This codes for CASSLRSGRAGETQYF.

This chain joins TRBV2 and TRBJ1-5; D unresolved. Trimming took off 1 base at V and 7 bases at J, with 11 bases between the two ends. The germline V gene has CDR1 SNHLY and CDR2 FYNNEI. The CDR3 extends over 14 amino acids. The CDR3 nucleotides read TGTGCCAGCAGTGAAGATGGCTTTGGACAGCCCCAGCATTTT. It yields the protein CASSEDGFGQPQHF.

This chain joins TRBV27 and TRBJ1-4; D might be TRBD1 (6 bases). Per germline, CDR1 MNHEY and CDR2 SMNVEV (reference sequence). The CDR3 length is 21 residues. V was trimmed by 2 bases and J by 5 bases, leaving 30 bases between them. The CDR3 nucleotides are TGTGCCAGCAGTTTAAAACCCCATGAGACAGGCCTGCGGCGGCAAAATGAAAAACTGTTTTTT. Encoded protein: CASSLKPHETGLRRQNEKLFF.

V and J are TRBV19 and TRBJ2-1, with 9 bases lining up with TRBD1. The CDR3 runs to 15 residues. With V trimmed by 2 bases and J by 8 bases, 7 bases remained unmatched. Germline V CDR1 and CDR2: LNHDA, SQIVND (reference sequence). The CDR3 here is CASSISGTGRDEQFF. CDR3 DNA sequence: TGTGCCAGTAGTATATCCGGGACAGGGAGGGATGAGCAGTTCTTC.